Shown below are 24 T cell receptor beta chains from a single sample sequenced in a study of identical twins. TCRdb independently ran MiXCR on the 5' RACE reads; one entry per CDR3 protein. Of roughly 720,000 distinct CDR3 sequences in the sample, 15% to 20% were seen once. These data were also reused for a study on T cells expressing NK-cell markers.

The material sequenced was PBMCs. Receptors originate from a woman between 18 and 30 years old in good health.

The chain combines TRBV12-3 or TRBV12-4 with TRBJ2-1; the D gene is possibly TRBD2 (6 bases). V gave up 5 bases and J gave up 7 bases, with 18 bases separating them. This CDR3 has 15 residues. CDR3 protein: CASSPRSTRGNEQFF. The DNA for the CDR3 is TGTGCCAGCAGTCCCCGATCCACCCGGGGGAATGAGCAGTTCTTC.

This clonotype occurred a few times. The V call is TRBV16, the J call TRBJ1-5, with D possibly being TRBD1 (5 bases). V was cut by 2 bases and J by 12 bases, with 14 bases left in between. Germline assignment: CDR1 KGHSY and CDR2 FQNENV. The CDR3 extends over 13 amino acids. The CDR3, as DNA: TGTGCCAGCAGCCAACTTGGGGACGGAATCCAGCATTTT. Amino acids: CASSQLGDGIQHF.

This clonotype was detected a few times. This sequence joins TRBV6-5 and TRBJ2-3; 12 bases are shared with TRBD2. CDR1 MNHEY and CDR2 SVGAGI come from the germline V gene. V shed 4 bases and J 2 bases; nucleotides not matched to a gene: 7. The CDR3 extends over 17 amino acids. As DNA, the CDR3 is TGTGCCAGCAGTTCCCCCGGACTAGCGGGGATCACAGATACGCAGTATTTT. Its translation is CASSSPGLAGITDTQYF.

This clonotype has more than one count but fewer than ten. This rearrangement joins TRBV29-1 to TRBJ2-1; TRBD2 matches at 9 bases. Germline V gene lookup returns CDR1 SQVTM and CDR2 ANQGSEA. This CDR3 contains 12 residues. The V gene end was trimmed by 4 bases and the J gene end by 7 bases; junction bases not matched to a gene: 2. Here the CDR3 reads CSVAAGGNEQFF. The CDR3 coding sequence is TGCAGCGTTGCAGCGGGGGGAAATGAGCAGTTCTTC.

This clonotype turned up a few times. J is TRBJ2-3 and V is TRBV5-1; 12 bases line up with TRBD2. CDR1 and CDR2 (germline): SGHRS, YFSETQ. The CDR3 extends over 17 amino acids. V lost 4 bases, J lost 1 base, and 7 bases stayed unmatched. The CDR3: CASSVLAGGPGTDTQYF. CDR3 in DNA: TGCGCCAGCAGCGTCCTAGCGGGGGGGCCGGGCACAGATACGCAGTATTTT.

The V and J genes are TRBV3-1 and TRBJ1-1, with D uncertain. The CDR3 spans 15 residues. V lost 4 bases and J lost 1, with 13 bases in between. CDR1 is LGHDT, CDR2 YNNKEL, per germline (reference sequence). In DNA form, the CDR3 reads TGTGCCAGCAGCCTTTCTCCTCGGACGAACACTGAAGCTTTCTTT. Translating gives CASSLSPRTNTEAFF. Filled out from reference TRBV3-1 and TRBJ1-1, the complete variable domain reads DTAVSQTPKYLVTQMGNDKSIKCEQNLGHDTMYWYKQDSKKFLKIMFSYNNKELIINETVPNRFSPKSPDKAHLNLHINSLELGDSAVYFCASSLSPRTNTEAFFGQGTRLTVV.

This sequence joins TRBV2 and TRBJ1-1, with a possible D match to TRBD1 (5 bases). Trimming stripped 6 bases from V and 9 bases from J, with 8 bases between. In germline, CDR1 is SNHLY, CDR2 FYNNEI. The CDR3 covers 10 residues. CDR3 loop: CASRDIKAFF. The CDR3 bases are TGTGCCAGCAGGGACATTAAAGCTTTCTTT.

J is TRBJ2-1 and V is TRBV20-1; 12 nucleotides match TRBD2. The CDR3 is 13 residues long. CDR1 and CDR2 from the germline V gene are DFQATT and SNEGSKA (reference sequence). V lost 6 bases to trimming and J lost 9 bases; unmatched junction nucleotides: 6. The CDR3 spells CSATGLAGSEQFF. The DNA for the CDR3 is TGCAGTGCCACGGGACTAGCGGGTAGTGAGCAGTTCTTC.

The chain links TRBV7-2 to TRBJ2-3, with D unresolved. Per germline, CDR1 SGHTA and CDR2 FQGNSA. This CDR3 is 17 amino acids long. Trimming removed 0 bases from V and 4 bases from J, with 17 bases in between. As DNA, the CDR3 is TGTGCCAGCAGCTTAGCGGTCGCGATGGGTACGGCAGATACGCAGTATTTT. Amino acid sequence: CASSLAVAMGTADTQYF.

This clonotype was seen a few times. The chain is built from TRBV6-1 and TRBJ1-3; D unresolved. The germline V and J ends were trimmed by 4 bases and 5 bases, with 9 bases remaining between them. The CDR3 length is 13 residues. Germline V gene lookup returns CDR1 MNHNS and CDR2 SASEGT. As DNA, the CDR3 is TGTGCCAGCAGTGTGGACCGACGAAACACCATATATTTT. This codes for CASSVDRRNTIYF.

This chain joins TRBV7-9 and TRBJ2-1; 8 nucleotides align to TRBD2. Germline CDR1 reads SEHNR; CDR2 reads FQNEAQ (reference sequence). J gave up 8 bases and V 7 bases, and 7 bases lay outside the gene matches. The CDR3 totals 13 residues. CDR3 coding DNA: TGTGCCAGCAACCTAGGACTAGCCGATGAGCAGTTCTTC. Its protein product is CASNLGLADEQFF. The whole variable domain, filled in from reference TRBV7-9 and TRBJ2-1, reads DTGVSQNPRHKITKRGQNVTFRCDPISEHNRLYWYRQTLGQGPEFLTYFQNEAQLEKSRLLSDRFSAERPKGSFSTLEIQRTEQGDSAMYLCASNLGLADEQFFGPGTRLTVL.

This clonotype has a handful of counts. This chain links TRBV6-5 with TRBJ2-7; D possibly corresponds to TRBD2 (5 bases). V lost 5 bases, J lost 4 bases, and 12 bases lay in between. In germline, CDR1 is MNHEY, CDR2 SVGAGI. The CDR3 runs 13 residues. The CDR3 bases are TGTGCCAGCAGTACTAGTGGGAAGTACGAGCAGTACTTC. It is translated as CASSTSGKYEQYF.

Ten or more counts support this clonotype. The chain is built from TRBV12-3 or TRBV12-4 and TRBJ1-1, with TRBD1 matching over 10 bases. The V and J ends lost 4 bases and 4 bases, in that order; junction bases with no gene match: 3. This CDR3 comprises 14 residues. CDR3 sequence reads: CASSSRTGGTEAFF. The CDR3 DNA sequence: TGTGCCAGCAGTTCACGGACAGGGGGCACTGAAGCTTTCTTT.

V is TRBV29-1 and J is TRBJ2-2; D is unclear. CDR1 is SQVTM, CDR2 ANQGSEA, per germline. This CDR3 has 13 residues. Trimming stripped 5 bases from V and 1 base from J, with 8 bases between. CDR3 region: CSVRVRNTGELFF. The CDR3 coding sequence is TGCAGCGTTAGAGTCCGGAACACCGGGGAGCTGTTTTTT.

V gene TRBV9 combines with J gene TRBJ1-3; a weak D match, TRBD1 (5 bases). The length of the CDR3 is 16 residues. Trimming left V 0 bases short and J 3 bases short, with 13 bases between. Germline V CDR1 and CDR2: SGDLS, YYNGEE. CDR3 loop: CASSVAAGGFGNTIYF. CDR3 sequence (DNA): TGTGCCAGCAGCGTAGCCGCCGGGGGATTTGGAAACACCATATATTTT.

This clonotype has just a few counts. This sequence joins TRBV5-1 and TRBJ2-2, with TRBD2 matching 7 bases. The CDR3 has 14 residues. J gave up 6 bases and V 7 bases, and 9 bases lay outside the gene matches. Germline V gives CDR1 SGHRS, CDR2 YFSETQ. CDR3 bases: TGCGCCAGCGGGAGGGTCGCTGCGCCCGGGGAGCTGTTTTTT. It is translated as CASGRVAAPGELFF. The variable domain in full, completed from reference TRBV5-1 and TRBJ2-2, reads KAGVTQTPRYLIKTRGQQVTLSCSPISGHRSVSWYQQTPGQGLQFLFEYFSETQRNKGNFPGRFSGRQFSNSRSEMNVSTLELGDSALYLCASGRVAAPGELFFGEGSRLTVL.

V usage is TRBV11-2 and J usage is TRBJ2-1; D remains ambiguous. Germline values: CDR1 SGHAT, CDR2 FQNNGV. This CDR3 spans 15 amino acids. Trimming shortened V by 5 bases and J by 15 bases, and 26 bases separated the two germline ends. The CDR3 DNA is TGTGCCAGCAGCCCGTCCCATTATTACGGGTCTTCCTCGTTCTTC. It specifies CASSPSHYYGSSSFF. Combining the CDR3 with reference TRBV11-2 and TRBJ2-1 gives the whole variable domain EAGVAQSPRYKIIEKRQSVAFWCNPISGHATLYWYQQILGQGPKLLIQFQNNGVVDDSQLPKDRFSAERLKGVDSTLKIQPAKLEDSAVYLCASSPSHYYGSSSFFGPGTRLTVL.

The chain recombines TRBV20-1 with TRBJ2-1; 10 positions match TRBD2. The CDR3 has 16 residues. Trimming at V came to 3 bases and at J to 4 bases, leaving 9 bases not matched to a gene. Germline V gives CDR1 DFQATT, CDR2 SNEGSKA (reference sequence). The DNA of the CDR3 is TGCAGTGCTAGGAAAGCGGGAGGGCCGATTTACAATGAGCAGTTCTTC. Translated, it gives CSARKAGGPIYNEQFF.

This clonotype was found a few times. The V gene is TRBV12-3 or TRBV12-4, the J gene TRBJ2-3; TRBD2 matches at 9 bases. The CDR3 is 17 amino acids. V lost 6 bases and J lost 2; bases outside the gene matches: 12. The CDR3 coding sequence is TGTGCCAGCAGCCCTCGGGTGGCGGGAGGGAACACAGATACGCAGTATTTT. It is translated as CASSPRVAGGNTDTQYF.

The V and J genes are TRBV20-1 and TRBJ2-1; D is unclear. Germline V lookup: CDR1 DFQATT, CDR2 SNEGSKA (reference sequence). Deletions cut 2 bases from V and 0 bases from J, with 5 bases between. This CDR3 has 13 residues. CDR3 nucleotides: TGCAGTGCTAGATTTATCTCCTACAATGAGCAGTTCTTC. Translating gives CSARFISYNEQFF.

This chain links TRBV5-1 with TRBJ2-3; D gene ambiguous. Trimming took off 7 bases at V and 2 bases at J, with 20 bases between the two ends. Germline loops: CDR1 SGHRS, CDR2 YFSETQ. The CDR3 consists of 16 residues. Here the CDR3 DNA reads TGCGCCAGCTCAGACCTCCCCCGGCAGTCCACAGATACGCAGTATTTT. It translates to CASSDLPRQSTDTQYF. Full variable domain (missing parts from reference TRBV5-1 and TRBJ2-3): KAGVTQTPRYLIKTRGQQVTLSCSPISGHRSVSWYQQTPGQGLQFLFEYFSETQRNKGNFPGRFSGRQFSNSRSEMNVSTLELGDSALYLCASSDLPRQSTDTQYFGPGTRLTVL.

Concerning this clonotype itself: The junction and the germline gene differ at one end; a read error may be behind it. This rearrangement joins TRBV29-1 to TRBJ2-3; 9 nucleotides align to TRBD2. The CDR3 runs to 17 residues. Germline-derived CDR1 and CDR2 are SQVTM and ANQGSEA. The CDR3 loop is CSVEGTSWDPSTDTQYF. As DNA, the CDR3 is TGCAGCGTAGAAGGGACTAGCTGGGATCCTAGCACAGATACGCAGTATTTT.

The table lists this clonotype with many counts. The CDR3 DNA reads as TGCAGTGCGCCGACAGGGACGGGAAACACCATATATTTT. Translating gives CSAPTGTGNTIYF. The chain uses TRBV20-1 and TRBJ1-3; 7 bases agree with TRBD1. There are 13 residues in the CDR3. V shed 6 bases and J 4 bases; nucleotides not matched to a gene: 6. Germline V CDR1 and CDR2: DFQATT, SNEGSKA (reference sequence).

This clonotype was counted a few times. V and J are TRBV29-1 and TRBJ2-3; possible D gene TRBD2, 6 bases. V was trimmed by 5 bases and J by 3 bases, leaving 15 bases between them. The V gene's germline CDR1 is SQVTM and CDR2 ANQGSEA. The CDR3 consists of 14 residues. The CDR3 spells CSVQYGGTTDTQYF. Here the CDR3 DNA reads TGCAGCGTTCAGTACGGCGGGACGACAGATACGCAGTATTTT.